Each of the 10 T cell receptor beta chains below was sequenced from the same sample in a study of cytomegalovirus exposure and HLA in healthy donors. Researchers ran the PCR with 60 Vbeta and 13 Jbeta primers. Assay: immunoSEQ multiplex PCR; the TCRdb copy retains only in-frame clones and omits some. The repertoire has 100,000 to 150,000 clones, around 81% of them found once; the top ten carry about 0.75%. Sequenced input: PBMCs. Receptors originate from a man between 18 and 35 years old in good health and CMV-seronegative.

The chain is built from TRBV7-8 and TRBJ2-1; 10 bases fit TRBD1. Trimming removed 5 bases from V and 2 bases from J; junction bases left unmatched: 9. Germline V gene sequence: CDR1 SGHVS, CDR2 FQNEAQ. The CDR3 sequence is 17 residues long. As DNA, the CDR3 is TGTGCCAGCAGCGGAGGAAGGACAGGGGGAACCTACAATGAGCAGTTCTTC. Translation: CASSGGRTGGTYNEQFF.

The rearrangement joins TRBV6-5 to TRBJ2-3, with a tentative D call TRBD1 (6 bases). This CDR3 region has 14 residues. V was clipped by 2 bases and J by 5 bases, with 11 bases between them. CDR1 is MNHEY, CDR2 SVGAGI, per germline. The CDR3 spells CASSYIQGQDTQYF. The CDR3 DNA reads TGTGCCAGCAGTTACATACAGGGCCAAGATACGCAGTATTTT.

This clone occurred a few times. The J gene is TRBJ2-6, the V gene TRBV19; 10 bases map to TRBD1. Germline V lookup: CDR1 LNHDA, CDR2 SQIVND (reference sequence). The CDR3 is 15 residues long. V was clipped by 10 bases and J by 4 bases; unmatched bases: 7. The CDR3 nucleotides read TGTGCCACCAGACAGGGGGCGGGAGGGGCCAACGTCCTGACTTTC. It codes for CATRQGAGGANVLTF.

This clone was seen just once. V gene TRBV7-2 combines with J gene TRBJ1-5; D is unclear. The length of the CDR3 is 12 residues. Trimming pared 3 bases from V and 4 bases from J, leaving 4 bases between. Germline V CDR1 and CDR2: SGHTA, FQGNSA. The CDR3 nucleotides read TGTGCCAGCAGCTTTCAGAATCAGCCCCAGCATTTT. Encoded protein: CASSFQNQPQHF. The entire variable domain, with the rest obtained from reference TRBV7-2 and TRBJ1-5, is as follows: GAGVSQSPSNKVTEKGKDVELRCDPISGHTALYWYRQSLGQGLEFLIYFQGNSAPDKSGLPSDRFSAERTGGSVSTLTIQRTQQEDSAVYLCASSFQNQPQHFGDGTRLSIL.

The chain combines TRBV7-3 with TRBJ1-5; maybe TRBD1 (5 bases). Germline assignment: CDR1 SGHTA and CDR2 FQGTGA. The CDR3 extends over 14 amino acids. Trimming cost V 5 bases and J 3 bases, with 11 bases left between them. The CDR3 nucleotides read TGTGCCAGCAGCCTAGGGGAACTCAATCAGCCCCAGCATTTT. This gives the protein CASSLGELNQPQHF.

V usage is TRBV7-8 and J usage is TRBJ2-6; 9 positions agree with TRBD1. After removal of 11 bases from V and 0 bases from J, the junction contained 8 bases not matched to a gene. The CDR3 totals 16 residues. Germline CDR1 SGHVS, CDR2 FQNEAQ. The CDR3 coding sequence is TGTGCCGGTGTCCCGGGACAGGGCTCTGGGGCCAACGTCCTGACTTTC. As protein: CAGVPGQGSGANVLTF.

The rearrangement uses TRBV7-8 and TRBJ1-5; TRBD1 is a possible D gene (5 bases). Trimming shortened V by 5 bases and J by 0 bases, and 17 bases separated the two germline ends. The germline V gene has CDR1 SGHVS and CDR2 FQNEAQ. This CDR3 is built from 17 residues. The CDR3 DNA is TGTGCCAGCAGCCACAGGACGGTACATAATAGCAATCAGCCCCAGCATTTT. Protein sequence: CASSHRTVHNSNQPQHF.

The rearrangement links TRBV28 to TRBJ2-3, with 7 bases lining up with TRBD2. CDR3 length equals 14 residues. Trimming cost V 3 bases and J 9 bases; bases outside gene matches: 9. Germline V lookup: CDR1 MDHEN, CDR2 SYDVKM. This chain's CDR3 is CASSFLAGRGTQYF. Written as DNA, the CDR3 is TGTGCCAGCAGTTTTTTAGCAGGGAGGGGCACGCAGTATTTT.

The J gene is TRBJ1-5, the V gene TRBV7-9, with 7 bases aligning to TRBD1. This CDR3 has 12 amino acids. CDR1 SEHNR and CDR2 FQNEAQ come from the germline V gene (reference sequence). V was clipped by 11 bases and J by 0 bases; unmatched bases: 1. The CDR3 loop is CAGQDSNQPQHF. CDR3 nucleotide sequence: TGTGCCGGACAGGATAGCAATCAGCCCCAGCATTTT.

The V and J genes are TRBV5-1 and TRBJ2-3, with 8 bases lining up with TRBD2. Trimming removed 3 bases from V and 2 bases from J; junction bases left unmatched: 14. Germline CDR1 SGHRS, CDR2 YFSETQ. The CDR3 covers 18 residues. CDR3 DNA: TGCGCCAGCAGCTCCCTCGGACTAGCCCTTTCATCCACAGATACGCAGTATTTT. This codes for CASSSLGLALSSTDTQYF. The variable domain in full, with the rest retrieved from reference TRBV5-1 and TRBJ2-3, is KAGVTQTPRYLIKTRGQQVTLSCSPISGHRSVSWYQQTPGQGLQFLFEYFSETQRNKGNFPGRFSGRQFSNSRSEMNVSTLELGDSALYLCASSSLGLALSSTDTQYFGPGTRLTVL.